One T cell receptor beta chain is described in this entry. This clonotype was recorded a few times. What antigen it recognizes has not been identified. No clone much larger than this one lies a single base away; base qualities are absent. The method was PCR. TCRdb names Illumina HiSeq 2500 as the instrument used. TCR library preparation used molecular barcoding, with unique molecular identifiers applied to normalize quantification of the TCRbeta repertoire. TCRdb trimmed public reads at Q25 via fastp, called clones via MiXCR and kept in-frame beta chains. Each entry merges the rows of one CDR3 protein and shows their most common DNA and genes. The sample profile shows about 500,000 distinct CDR3 sequences; around 10% of them were found once. The ten largest account for 12% to 15% of the sample. The data were taken from a study of T-cell reconstitution after alpha-beta-depleted transplantation in children (dated by TCRdb to 2016 to 2017). For the study in its entirety: T-cell immune reconstitution after TCRalphabeta/CD19-depleted allogeneic hematopoietic cell transplantation in children was quantitatively tracked in the study by means of TCR repertoire profiling.

General conclusions and limits of the study: The high TCRbeta diversity at day 60 in some patients was ascribed to recipient T cells and intrathymic progenitors that had survived conditioning. The apparently early alphabetaT-cell count recovery about two months after transplant was reportedly dependent on only several hundred rapidly expanded clones derived from non-depleted graft cells. Hyperexpanded clone frequencies declined over subsequent months; after one year, T-cell counts and TCRbeta diversity were mostly attributed to newly produced T cells.

In the paper's terms, the treatment or condition label means: allogeneic hematopoietic cell transplantation with graft depleted of TCRalphabeta T cells and CD19 B cells. Transplant recipients were children who received TCRalphabeta/CD19-depleted allogeneic hematopoietic cell grafts. There are 15 amino acids in the CDR3, from cysteine to phenylalanine inclusive. Just the 45-base CDR3 DNA is kept, in frame starting at base 1. Trimming at the junction amounts to 7 bases on V and 4 bases on J, and the germline ends lie 20 bases apart. CDR1 and CDR2, per the germline V gene, are MNHNS and SASEGT. The clonotype originates from a female patient aged 2-9 years who had a stem cell transplant for aplastic anemia, so the T cells may come from the graft donor. Sample: PBMCs, mostly from graft donor cells, taken 180 days after TCRalphabeta/CD19-depleted stem cell transplant. Rearrangement joined TRBV6-1 to TRBJ2-7; the D gene is perhaps TRBD1 or TRBD2, as each covers 6 bases. Here is the DNA: TGTGCCAGCATGCTGGCATCCGGGGGCGGATACGAGCAGTACTTC. Its protein is CASMLASGGGYEQYF.